The 9 T cell receptor beta chains below come from one sample, sequenced in a study of cytomegalovirus exposure and HLA in healthy donors. PCR primers comprised 60 Vbeta and 13 Jbeta primers. Generated by immunoSEQ multiplex PCR, the TCRdb table keeps only in-frame clones and is missing some. The sample lists 95,000 to 130,000 clones, roughly 79% occurring once. The sample taken for sequencing was PBMCs. Receptors originate from a woman aged 30 to 39 in good health and CMV-seronegative.

The chain recombines TRBV6-6 with TRBJ2-1; TRBD2 matches at 13 bases. The CDR3 spans 15 residues. Germline CDR1 is MNHNY and CDR2 is SVGAGI (reference sequence). V lost 8 bases and J lost 10; bases outside the gene matches: 11. The CDR3 DNA follows: TGTGCCAGCGCACTAGCGGGAGGGCCAGGGTGGGAGCAGTTCTTC. Protein product: CASALAGGPGWEQFF.

On this clone itself: The junction does not match germline at one end; this may be a read error. This chain links TRBV6-4 with TRBJ2-1; D gene ambiguous. CDR3 size: 15 residues. The germline V gene encodes CDR1 MRHNA and CDR2 SNTAGT. The DNA for the CDR3 is TGTGCCAGCAGTGGAACTGCAAGCTCCTACAATGAGCGGTTCTTC. This codes for CASSGTASSYNERFF.

This chain joins TRBV28 and TRBJ1-5, with TRBD1 matching over 11 bases. Per the germline V gene, CDR1 is MDHEN and CDR2 is SYDVKM. Trimming removed 8 bases from V and 7 bases from J; junction bases left unmatched: 7. The CDR3 is 14 amino acids. The CDR3 bases are TGTGCCAGCTTGGACAGGGGGCTAGGCCAGCCCCAGCATTTT. It codes for CASLDRGLGQPQHF.

This clone has only one observation. The chain uses TRBV30 and TRBJ1-1, with TRBD1 identical over 8 bases. The CDR3 has 13 amino acids. Germline V gene sequence: CDR1 GTSNPN, CDR2 SVGIG (reference sequence). The J segment lost 10 bases and the V segment lost 3 bases, leaving 10 bases of the junction unmatched. As DNA, the CDR3 is TGTGCCTGGAGCCGGGGGCAGGGGGCAGGAGCTTTCTTT. Translation gives CAWSRGQGAGAFF.

This chain connects TRBV25-1 to TRBJ2-2; 10 nucleotides line up with TRBD2. There are 16 residues in the CDR3. V lost 3 bases and J lost 5; bases outside the gene matches: 6. Germline assignment: CDR1 MGHDK and CDR2 SYGVNS. CDR3 sequence (DNA): TGTGCCAGCAGTGACCCTAGCGGGGGCGGAACCGGGGAGCTGTTTTTT. As protein: CASSDPSGGGTGELFF.

DNA for the CDR3: TGCGCCAGCAGCTTGGTTGCCGGGACAGGGGAGGACACTGAAGCTTTCTTT. This encodes CASSLVAGTGEDTEAFF. The chain links TRBV5-1 to TRBJ1-1; TRBD1 matches 10 bases. CDR3 size: 17 residues. CDR1 is SGHRS, CDR2 YFSETQ, per germline. V lost 0 bases and J lost 3; bases outside the gene matches: 8.

Concerning this clone: One end of the junction is discordant with germline, which a read error may explain. The chain has TRBV9 and TRBJ1-2; 8 bases align to TRBD1. This CDR3 is built from 14 residues. CDR1 is SGDLS and CDR2 is YYNGEE in the germline V gene. DNA for the CDR3: TGTGCCAGCAGCGTAGAAGGGACAGGCGGCCCCGCGCCCTTC. It yields the protein CASSVEGTGGPAPF.

The chain couples TRBV27 to TRBJ2-6; TRBD1 agrees at 7 bases. With V trimmed by 6 bases and J by 4 bases, 9 bases remained unmatched. Per the germline V gene, CDR1 is MNHEY and CDR2 is SMNVEV (reference sequence). CDR3 length equals 16 residues. The DNA for the CDR3 is TGTGCCAGCAGCCCGAACAGGGGAGCAGGGGCCAACGTCCTGACTTTC. It specifies CASSPNRGAGANVLTF.

The V gene is TRBV29-1, the J gene TRBJ2-7; possible D gene TRBD1, 6 bases. V was trimmed by 4 bases and J by 7 bases, leaving 14 bases between them. Per the germline V gene, CDR1 is SQVTM and CDR2 is ANQGSEA. The CDR3 is 12 amino acids. CDR3 in amino acids: CSVAARGREQYF. As DNA, the CDR3 is TGCAGCGTTGCAGCTAGGGGGAGAGAGCAGTACTTC.